This entry lists 4 T cell receptor beta chains sequenced from one sample in a study of identifying expanded T cells in peripheral blood. TCRdb's copy holds only in-frame clones and misses some; the assay was immunoSEQ multiplex PCR. The sample records over 65,000 clones, around 90% being singletons. Specimen: blood. Receptor source: a person aged 18 to 70 in good health.

In this sample, this clone turned up once. V usage is TRBV2 and J usage is TRBJ2-3; 8 nucleotides agree with TRBD2. Germline V gene data show CDR1 as SNHLY and CDR2 as FYNNEI. V gave up 7 bases and J gave up 4 bases; unmatched junction bases: 16. The CDR3 extends over 17 amino acids. For the CDR3, the DNA is TGTGCCAGCACCAGTTCCTCTAGCGGGCATAGGTCAGATACGCAGTATTTT. It is translated as CASTSSSSGHRSDTQYF. Variable domain in full (rest from reference TRBV2 and TRBJ2-3): EPEVTQTPSHQVTQMGQEVILRCVPISNHLYFYWYRQILGQKVEFLVSFYNNEISEKSEIFDDQFSVERPDGSNFTLKIRSTKLEDSAMYFCASTSSSSGHRSDTQYFGPGTRLTVL.

This clone was counted once. This sequence joins TRBV5-1 and TRBJ1-2; D might be TRBD1 (5 bases). Trimming took 7 bases from V and 2 from J, leaving 15 bases between them. The CDR3 has 14 residues. CDR1 and CDR2 (germline): SGHRS, YFSETQ. The CDR3 is CASSKRGTNYGYTF. The CDR3 DNA sequence: TGCGCCAGCTCTAAGAGAGGGACGAACTATGGCTACACCTTC.

The chain combines TRBV5-6 with TRBJ2-5; 7 bases line up with TRBD2. CDR1 SGHDT and CDR2 YYEEEE come from the germline V gene. The CDR3 is 15 amino acids. Trimming removed 4 bases from V and 5 bases from J; junction bases left unmatched: 11. The CDR3 nucleotides are TGTGCCAGCAGCGCCGGACTAGGCGGGTGGGAGACCCAGTACTTC. It is translated as CASSAGLGGWETQYF.

The chain couples TRBV7-9 to TRBJ2-7; tentative D call: TRBD2 (5 bases). The germline gives CDR1 SEHNR, CDR2 FQNEAQ (reference sequence). Trimming stripped 5 bases from V and 1 base from J, with 12 bases between. The CDR3 sequence is 14 residues long. CDR3 sequence: CASSPRTESYEQYF. CDR3 DNA sequence: TGTGCCAGCAGCCCGAGGACTGAATCCTACGAGCAGTACTTC.